The 27 T cell receptor beta chains below were found in one sample sequenced in a study of T cell responses to AZD1222 COVID-19 vaccine. TCRdb's table, derived via immunoSEQ multiplex PCR, lists solely in-frame clones and lacks some. Altogether tens of thousands of clones are present, just over 90% being singletons, with the ten largest covering approximately 5.2%. Sequencing was performed on peripheral blood, taken on day 0 of AZD1222 vaccination. Receptor source: an adult in good health.

CDR3 nucleotides: TGTGCCAGCAACATGAACCCGGCTCTTGTGGAGGGCACTGAAGCTTTCTTT. Amino acid sequence: CASNMNPALVEGTEAFF. The chain employs TRBV9 and TRBJ1-1; D call uncertain. CDR1 is SGDLS, CDR2 YYNGEE, per germline. This CDR3 is 17 amino acids long. V shed 6 bases and J shed 4 bases, with 25 bases lying between them. The full variable domain, with the rest looked up from reference TRBV9 and TRBJ1-1, is DSGVTQTPKHLITATGQRVTLRCSPRSGDLSVYWYQQSLDQGLQFLIQYYNGEERAKGNILERFSAQQFPDLHSELNLSSLELGDSALYFCASNMNPALVEGTEAFFGQGTRLTVV.

This clone was counted once. The chain recombines TRBV6-2 or TRBV6-3 with TRBJ2-3; 16 bases agree with TRBD2. Per germline, CDR1 MNHEY and CDR2 SVGEGT. The trim removed 5 bases at V and 8 bases at J, leaving 10 bases unmatched. The CDR3 spans 17 residues. CDR3 sequence (DNA): TGTGCCAGCAGTCCACGGGGACTAGCGGGAGGGCCAGGTACGCAGTATTTT. Protein sequence: CASSPRGLAGGPGTQYF.

In this sample, this clone turned up a few times. This sequence joins TRBV5-8 and TRBJ2-1; TRBD1 agrees at 9 bases. The CDR3 contains 16 residues. The V gene end was trimmed by 4 bases and the J gene end by 0 bases; junction bases not matched to a gene: 5. The germline gives CDR1 SGHTS, CDR2 YDEGEE. CDR3: CASSRDRAHSYNEQFF. CDR3 DNA sequence: TGTGCCAGCAGCCGGGACAGGGCGCACTCCTACAATGAGCAGTTCTTC. Together with reference TRBV5-8 and TRBJ2-1, the CDR3 gives the full variable domain: EAGVTQSPTHLIKTRGQQATLRCSPISGHTSVYWYQQALGLGLQFLLWYDEGEERNRGNFPPRFSGRQFPNYSSELNVNALELEDSALYLCASSRDRAHSYNEQFFGPGTRLTVL.

This chain connects TRBV28 to TRBJ1-5, with D unresolved. Trimming removed 5 bases from V and 0 bases from J, with 5 bases in between. Germline lookup yields CDR1 MDHEN and CDR2 SYDVKM. CDR3 size: 13 residues. For the CDR3, the DNA is TGTGCCAGCAGTGGATATAGCAATCAGCCCCAGCATTTT. Translating gives CASSGYSNQPQHF.

The J gene is TRBJ2-2, the V gene TRBV19; unclear D gene. Germline CDR1 LNHDA, CDR2 SQIVND (reference sequence). This CDR3 is built from 12 residues. V lost 5 bases to trimming and J lost 0 bases, with 1 base between them. The CDR3 here is CASSANTGELFF. The CDR3 DNA is TGTGCCAGTAGTGCGAACACCGGGGAGCTGTTTTTT.

The CDR3 loop is CASSFGTVNTEAFF. The CDR3 coding sequence is TGTGCCAGCAGCTTCGGGACGGTGAACACTGAAGCTTTCTTT. The chain is built from TRBV5-6 and TRBJ1-1; possibly TRBD1 for D (5 bases). The CDR3 extends over 14 amino acids. Per the germline V gene, CDR1 is SGHDT and CDR2 is YYEEEE. V was cut by 2 bases and J by 0 bases, with 8 bases left in between.

This sequence joins TRBV27 and TRBJ1-1; no clear D. V dropped 9 bases and J dropped 8 bases, with 19 bases sitting between them. CDR1 is MNHEY, CDR2 SMNVEV, per germline (reference sequence). This CDR3 is built from 13 residues. The DNA for the CDR3 is TGTGCCAGTTATACCGGGAGGCACTCCGAAGCTTTCTTT. Translated: CASYTGRHSEAFF.

This clone has a handful of counts. The chain employs TRBV7-3 and TRBJ2-2; weak D call: TRBD2 (7 bases). CDR3 size: 15 residues. Looked up from germline, CDR1 is SGHTA and CDR2 is FQGTGA. V lost 5 bases and J 3 bases, leaving 13 bases between the germline ends. CDR3 coding DNA: TGTGCCAGCAGCCCGTCGGGGGGCTACACCGGGGAGCTGTTTTTT. It translates to CASSPSGGYTGELFF.

This clone was seen more than once but under ten times. The chain carries TRBV4-1 and TRBJ2-1; D not certain. V was cut by 1 base and J by 8 bases, with 6 bases left in between. Germline lookup yields CDR1 MGHRA and CDR2 YSYEKL. This CDR3 comprises 12 residues. The CDR3 loop is CASSQVGDEQFF. The CDR3 coding sequence is TGCGCCAGCAGCCAAGTGGGTGATGAGCAGTTCTTC.

On this clone: The same CDR3 is also encoded by other DNA sequences in this sample. V gene TRBV25-1 combines with J gene TRBJ2-3; D is undetermined. CDR1 and CDR2 (germline): MGHDK, SYGVNS. The CDR3 loop spans 11 amino acids. The V end lost 6 bases, the J end lost 2 bases, and 3 bases lay between the germline ends. This CDR3 is CASSYTDTQYF. CDR3 DNA sequence: TGTGCCAGCAGCTACACAGATACGCAGTATTTT.

The V call is TRBV19, the J call TRBJ2-1; tentatively, D is TRBD2 (5 bases). Germline assignment: CDR1 LNHDA and CDR2 SQIVND (reference sequence). The V gene lost 8 bases and the J gene lost 4 bases, with 18 bases spanning the gap. There are 15 residues in the CDR3. The CDR3 spells CASESSGRGYNEQFF. DNA of the CDR3: TGTGCCAGTGAGTCGTCGGGAAGAGGGTACAATGAGCAGTTCTTC.

The chain combines TRBV28 with TRBJ1-3; no clear D gene. Deletions cut 5 bases from V and 8 bases from J, with 16 bases between. CDR1 is MDHEN, CDR2 SYDVKM, per germline. This CDR3 has 14 residues. The CDR3 region is CASSLLAVRHTIYF. In DNA, the CDR3 is TGTGCCAGCAGTCTTCTCGCCGTCAGGCACACCATATATTTT.

V and J are TRBV11-3 and TRBJ2-7; the match to TRBD2 covers 9 bases. The germline V gene has CDR1 SGHNT and CDR2 YENEEA. The CDR3 covers 17 residues. Trimming cost V 1 base and J 0 bases; bases outside gene matches: 7. The CDR3 DNA is TGTGCCAGCAGCTTAGCGACTCTAGCGGGAAGCTCCTACGAGCAGTACTTC. It encodes CASSLATLAGSSYEQYF.

The chain uses TRBV20-1 and TRBJ2-1; maybe TRBD2 (5 bases). Trimming cost V 3 bases and J 8 bases, with 14 bases left between them. Germline-derived CDR1 and CDR2 are DFQATT and SNEGSKA (reference sequence). The CDR3 spans 13 residues. CDR3 sequence: CSASGLAGYEQFF. CDR3 sequence (DNA): TGCAGTGCTAGTGGTCTAGCTGGGTATGAGCAGTTCTTC.

The chain has TRBV13 and TRBJ2-7; 13 bases are shared with TRBD2. The CDR3 has 15 amino acids. CDR1 is PRHDT, CDR2 FYEKMQ, per germline (reference sequence). V shed 4 bases and J 6 bases; nucleotides not matched to a gene: 6. This CDR3 reads CASSYGTSGKSEQYF. The CDR3 bases are TGTGCCAGCAGCTATGGGACTAGCGGGAAAAGCGAGCAGTACTTC.

The chain is built from TRBV19 and TRBJ2-2, with 11 nucleotides matching TRBD2. Germline loops: CDR1 LNHDA, CDR2 SQIVND (reference sequence). The CDR3 covers 16 residues. The trim removed 3 bases at V and 5 bases at J, leaving 5 bases unmatched. The CDR3, as DNA: TGTGCCAGTAGTATTAGACTAGCGGGACGGACCGGGGAGCTGTTTTTT. Its translation: CASSIRLAGRTGELFF.

V is TRBV18 and J is TRBJ1-5; D is ambiguous. CDR3 length equals 15 residues. The V gene's germline CDR1 is KGHSH and CDR2 LQKENI. Trimming removed 1 base from V and 2 bases from J, with 9 bases in between. CDR3 residues: CASSPQGRGNQPQHF. In nucleotides, the CDR3 is TGTGCCAGCTCACCACAGGGCCGGGGCAATCAGCCCCAGCATTTT. Complete variable domain (other parts from reference TRBV18 and TRBJ1-5): NAGVMQNPRHLVRRRGQEARLRCSPMKGHSHVYWYRQLPEEGLKFMVYLQKENIIDESGMPKERFSAEFPKEGPSILRIQQVVRGDSAAYFCASSPQGRGNQPQHFGDGTRLSIL.

The V and J genes are TRBV5-1 and TRBJ1-4; D unclear. The CDR3 totals 15 residues. Trimming removed 0 bases at V and 0 bases at J, with 6 bases between. In germline, CDR1 is SGHRS, CDR2 YFSETQ. The DNA for the CDR3 is TGCGCCAGCAGCTTGGGAGCCTCAACTAATGAAAAACTGTTTTTT. It translates to CASSLGASTNEKLFF.

The chain is built from TRBV7-2 and TRBJ1-6, with TRBD1 matching over 7 bases. The CDR3 length is 17 residues. Germline V gives CDR1 SGHTA, CDR2 FQGNSA. Trimming took 2 bases from V and 2 from J; bases not matched to a gene: 6. CDR3 nucleotides: TGTGCCAGCAGCTTAAGCTCTGGACAGGCCTATAATTCACCCCTCCACTTT. Protein: CASSLSSGQAYNSPLHF.

The CDR3 is CASSRWGAGSNQPQHF. The CDR3, as DNA: TGTGCCAGCAGCCGGTGGGGGGCCGGTAGCAATCAGCCCCAGCATTTT. The chain is built from TRBV5-4 and TRBJ1-5; TRBD1 might be the D (6 bases). Germline V gene sequence: CDR1 SGHNT, CDR2 YYREEE (reference sequence). Trimming left V 4 bases short and J 0 bases short, with 14 bases between. CDR3 size: 16 residues.

This clone appeared a few times. The chain combines TRBV9 with TRBJ2-3; D not certain. The CDR3 totals 12 residues. V was clipped by 5 bases and J by 2 bases, with 6 bases between them. CDR1 is SGDLS and CDR2 is YYNGEE in the germline V gene. CDR3 in amino acids: CASSTYTDTQYF. The CDR3 bases are TGTGCCAGCAGTACTTACACAGATACGCAGTATTTT.

This chain uses TRBV27 with TRBJ1-5; D possibly corresponds to TRBD1 (6 bases). This CDR3 spans 16 amino acids. Trimming removed 4 bases at V and 9 bases at J, with 22 bases between. The germline V gene has CDR1 MNHEY and CDR2 SMNVEV (reference sequence). CDR3 residues: CASSSIGPGAPSPQHF. The CDR3 DNA reads TGTGCCAGCAGTTCGATTGGGCCGGGGGCCCCTTCGCCCCAGCATTTT.

This sequence joins TRBV5-6 and TRBJ2-1; TRBD1 aligns across 8 bases. Germline loops: CDR1 SGHDT, CDR2 YYEEEE. This CDR3 contains 15 residues. Germline trimming cut 1 base from V and 6 bases from J; bases unmatched to any gene: 6. In DNA, the CDR3 is TGTGCCAGCAGCTTGCTGGACAGGGAACTCAATGAGCAGTTCTTC. This encodes CASSLLDRELNEQFF. Complete variable domain (other parts from reference TRBV5-6 and TRBJ2-1): DAGVTQSPTHLIKTRGQQVTLRCSPKSGHDTVSWYQQALGQGPQFIFQYYEEEERQRGNFPDRFSGHQFPNYSSELNVNALLLGDSALYLCASSLLDRELNEQFFGPGTRLTVL.

The rearrangement joins TRBV7-9 to TRBJ2-3, with TRBD2 matching over 10 bases. This CDR3 is 16 amino acids long. The germline CDR1 and CDR2 sequences are SEHNR and FQNEAQ (reference sequence). The V and J ends lost 1 base and 4 bases, in that order; junction bases with no gene match: 5. This chain's CDR3 is CASSLVAGGGADTQYF. CDR3 coding DNA: TGTGCCAGCAGCTTAGTAGCGGGAGGTGGGGCAGATACGCAGTATTTT. Combining the CDR3 with reference TRBV7-9 and TRBJ2-3 gives the whole variable domain DTGVSQNPRHKITKRGQNVTFRCDPISEHNRLYWYRQTLGQGPEFLTYFQNEAQLEKSRLLSDRFSAERPKGSFSTLEIQRTEQGDSAMYLCASSLVAGGGADTQYFGPGTRLTVL.

This chain links TRBV27 with TRBJ1-6, with TRBD1 as a possible D gene (5 bases). V lost 6 bases and J 9 bases, leaving 12 bases between the germline ends. The germline CDR1 and CDR2 sequences are MNHEY and SMNVEV (reference sequence). The CDR3 contains 13 residues. This chain's CDR3 is CASSQVGVSPLHF. The CDR3 DNA reads as TGTGCCAGCAGCCAAGTGGGGGTTTCACCCCTCCACTTT.

This chain links TRBV28 with TRBJ2-5; the match to TRBD2 covers 7 bases. Per germline, CDR1 MDHEN and CDR2 SYDVKM. V lost 8 bases, J lost 0 bases, and 3 bases stayed unmatched. The CDR3 extends over 13 amino acids. The CDR3 sequence: CASGRGYQETQYF. The CDR3, as DNA: TGTGCCAGCGGGAGGGGCTACCAAGAGACCCAGTACTTC.

The V and J genes are TRBV11-2 and TRBJ1-1; D may be TRBD1 (5 bases). The CDR3 is 17 residues long. Germline values: CDR1 SGHAT, CDR2 FQNNGV. Trimming pared 3 bases from V and 2 bases from J, leaving 19 bases between. The CDR3 here is CASSFAGLGARNTEAFF. CDR3 DNA sequence: TGTGCCAGCAGCTTCGCGGGTTTAGGGGCGAGAAACACTGAAGCTTTCTTT.